This T cell receptor beta chain emerged from a study of T cell responses to AZD1222 COVID-19 vaccine. J lost 4 bases, V lost 7 bases, and 10 bases had no gene match. Germline loops: CDR1 SGHTA, CDR2 FQGNSA. The CDR3 loop spans 15 amino acids. Overall study results and limits: Reports indicate that nearly half of spike-specific TCRs are directed at unmutated variant regions. Only five or six people who got AZD1222 tested seropositive at baseline. There were vaccine-associated CD4 TCRs across spike, dominant at 160-218 and 743-854. A mostly white British donor set with more females was recruited, and clonal diversity was possibly underestimated.

In regard to this clone: Its target is not known.

Clones were sequenced by immunoSEQ multiplex PCR, and TCRdb holds only the in-frame ones, with some missing. Altogether around 130,000 clones are present, 91% being singletons, with the ten largest covering about 5.2%. The receptor was isolated from an adult in good health. Material: peripheral blood, obtained on day 0 of AZD1222 vaccination. The chain couples TRBV7-2 to TRBJ2-7; 10 bases match TRBD1. CDR3 protein: CASNLRGTGVYEQYF. CDR3 coding DNA: TGTGCCAGCAACCTGCGGGGGACAGGGGTATACGAGCAGTACTTC.